Given below is one TCR beta chain in context. Produced via immunoSEQ multiplex PCR; TCRdb's table is partial and in-frame only. The sample carries 50,000 to 70,000 clones, approximately 89% recorded once. Germline CDR1 reads MNHEY; CDR2 reads SMNVEV (reference sequence). The CDR3 runs to 16 residues. With V trimmed by 5 bases and J by 2 bases, 10 bases remained unmatched. The sample originates from a study of blood T cell repertoires in COVID-19. Study-wide background: The cDNA or gDNA used as material had been derived from T cells, B-cell-depleted T cells, or PBMCs.

The specimen was peripheral blood. The genes are TRBV27 and TRBJ1-1; the match to TRBD1 covers 8 bases. The clonotype comes from a man aged 55 to 70 with active or convalescent COVID-19. CDR3 DNA: TGTGCCAGCAGTCTTGCTGACAGGGGCCCAAACACTGAAGCTTTCTTT. The encoded protein is CASSLADRGPNTEAFF.